This TCR beta chain was observed in a study of monozygotic twins with inflammatory bowel disease. Each CDR3 protein gets one entry in TCRdb, which reprocessed the 5' RACE reads and gives no DNA. This sample's clone table lists some 330,000 distinct CDR3 sequences. The CDR3 is 14 residues long. Germline loops: CDR1 SGHTA, CDR2 FQGNSA. This TCR derives from a human donor with ulcerative colitis or Crohn's disease, or a healthy co-twin of an affected twin (not recorded which). The rearrangement joins TRBV7-2 to TRBJ2-7. Sequences were obtained from blood. The CDR3 region is CASSSSGRYYEQYF.